Listed below are T cell receptor beta chains from one sample, sequenced in a study of blood T cell repertoires in COVID-19. Profiled with immunoSEQ multiplex PCR; TCRdb holds only in-frame clones, not every one. The profile shows fewer than 300,000 clones, about nine tenths of them singletons. Sequencing was done on a sample of peripheral blood. The receptors stem from a woman younger than 45 with COVID-19, enrolled during active disease. The CDR3 runs from the conserved cysteine through the conserved F or W. Each record gives: CDR3 DNA, CDR3 protein, D gene, J gene, clone size, V gene. A D gene is named only where the DNA matches it firmly. Not every row has a clone size; where given, it reads once, few, many or a size class.

TGTGCAAGTCGCTTACCTAACGCTCCCCCTAGCGGGGGGTCGTCCTACAATGAGCAGTTCTTC,CASRLPNAPPSGGSSYNEQFF,.,TRBJ2-1,.,TRBV12-2
TGTGCCAGCAGCCAAGATCCCGGACTCAGCACCGGGGAGCTGTTTTTT,CASSQDPGLSTGELFF,.,TRBJ2-2,.,TRBV4-2
TGTGCCAGTAGACGGCGGGGGGGCACAGATACGCAGTATTTT,CASRRRGGTDTQYF,TRBD2,TRBJ2-3,.,TRBV19
TGTGCCAGCACAGACAGGGTTAACACCGGGGAGCTGTTTTTT,CASTDRVNTGELFF,TRBD1,TRBJ2-2,.,TRBV27
TGTGCCAGTAGTATTGGAACAGGGGCGACATACGAGCAGTACTTC,CASSIGTGATYEQYF,TRBD1,TRBJ2-7,.,TRBV19
TGTGCCAGCTCTCGGTCAGGGGCTGGGGCTTTCTTT,CASSRSGAGAFF,.,TRBJ1-1,.,TRBV2
TGCGCCAGCAGCCAAGGATACGGACAGGGCGTTTTAGCCTACGAGCAGTACTTC,CASSQGYGQGVLAYEQYF,TRBD1,TRBJ2-7,.,TRBV4-1
TGTGCCAGCTCACCCTCTGGGACAGGTACCTACGAGCAGTACTTC,CASSPSGTGTYEQYF,TRBD1,TRBJ2-7,.,TRBV18
TGTGCCAGCAGTCCTTTCCCAGGACCCGGGGCCTACGAGCAGTACTTC,CASSPFPGPGAYEQYF,.,TRBJ2-7,.,TRBV7-8
TGTGCCAGTAGTATAACGACTTACAATGAGCAGTTCTTC,CASSITTYNEQFF,.,TRBJ2-1,.,TRBV19
TGCGCCAGCAGTGGGGGGGGAGAGGGGTCCCACGAAGCCTACGAGCAGTACTTC,CASSGGGEGSHEAYEQYF,TRBD2,TRBJ2-7,.,TRBV10-1
TGTGCCAGCATAAGGGGGAGCTCCTACGAGCAGTACTTC,CASIRGSSYEQYF,.,TRBJ2-7,.,TRBV2
TGTGCCAGCAGTTACGCTACCCGGACTGAAGCTTTCTTT,CASSYATRTEAFF,.,TRBJ1-1,.,TRBV6-5
TGTGCCAGCAGCTCCTACACCGGGGAGCTGTTTTTT,CASSSYTGELFF,.,TRBJ2-2,.,TRBV11-2
TGTGCCAGCAGCTTAGGGACTAGGTCGTACTTC,CASSLGTRSYF,TRBD2,TRBJ2-7,.,TRBV11-2
TGTGCCAGCAGTCCTCAGGGCAGCGAGCAGTACTTC,CASSPQGSEQYF,.,TRBJ2-7,.,TRBV27
TGTGCCAGTAGTATTAGTCAGGGGTCCTATAATTCACCCCTCCACTTT,CASSISQGSYNSPLHF,.,TRBJ1-6,.,TRBV19
TGCGCCAGCAGCCTAGCGGCCCTAAGTGGTGAAAAACTGTTTTTT,CASSLAALSGEKLFF,.,TRBJ1-4,.,TRBV5-1
TGTGCCAGCAGCAAAGTAGGTTCCCGGGGGGGGAAAAATGAGCAGTTCTTC,CASSKVGSRGGKNEQFF,.,TRBJ2-1,.,TRBV21-1
TGTGCCAGCAGTCCAACAGGGGGCGAGAACACTGAAGCTTTCTTT,CASSPTGGENTEAFF,TRBD1,TRBJ1-1,.,TRBV7-9
TGTGCCAGCAGCTTGGAGTCTAGCGGGGGGGCAAGGGAGCAGTACTTC,CASSLESSGGAREQYF,TRBD2,TRBJ2-7,many,TRBV5-6
TGTGCCAGCAGCTTAGCGACAGGGGGAGGGGAGACCCAGTACTTC,CASSLATGGGETQYF,TRBD1,TRBJ2-5,.,TRBV7-8
TGCGCCAGCAGCCAAGCTCCCACTAGCGGGGGCTCCTACGAGCAGTACTTC,CASSQAPTSGGSYEQYF,TRBD2,TRBJ2-7,.,TRBV5-1
TGTGCCAGCAGCTTTGGTAGCGTGGTTGGCTACACCTTC,CASSFGSVVGYTF,.,TRBJ1-2,.,TRBV7-9
TGTGCCACCGCGGGGGAAAAACTGTTTTTT,CATAGEKLFF,.,TRBJ1-4,.,TRBV25-1
TGTGCCAGCAGCTTTCCTAGCGGGGGGGACACCGGGGAGCTGTTTTTT,CASSFPSGGDTGELFF,TRBD2,TRBJ2-2,.,TRBV7-9
TGTGCCAGCAGCGCTGGCGGGCGGGGCCGTTGGGAGACCCAGTACTTC,CASSAGGRGRWETQYF,.,TRBJ2-5,.,TRBV14
TGTGCCAGCAGGCGGGCAGGTCCTTACACAGATACGCAGTATTTT,CASRRAGPYTDTQYF,.,TRBJ2-3,.,TRBV2
TGTGCCAGCAGCTCATCAACAGGGTTTTTCGCCCAAGAGACCCAGTACTTC,CASSSSTGFFAQETQYF,.,TRBJ2-5,.,TRBV21-1
TGTGCCAGCAGTCCACAGGGGAAAGGAGCTTTCTTT,CASSPQGKGAFF,TRBD1,TRBJ1-1,once,TRBV12-3/TRBV12-4
TGTGCCAGTGGATACAGGGGTCCGAACTATGGCTACACCTTC,CASGYRGPNYGYTF,TRBD1,TRBJ1-2,.,TRBV19
TGTGCCAGCAGCCAACTAGCGGGGGGGGAGACCCAGTACTTC,CASSQLAGGETQYF,TRBD2,TRBJ2-5,.,TRBV3-1/TRBV3-2
TGTGCCAGCATTAGAACAGGGGGCATTGGTGAAGCTTTCTTT,CASIRTGGIGEAFF,TRBD1,TRBJ1-1,.,TRBV7-8
TGTGCCAGCAGCCAAGATGGAGGTGAGGGTGGCTACACCTTC,CASSQDGGEGGYTF,.,TRBJ1-2,.,TRBV3-1/TRBV3-2
TGCGCCAGCAGCTCCGGACTAGCGGGGACCGGGGAGACCCAGTACTTC,CASSSGLAGTGETQYF,TRBD2,TRBJ2-5,.,TRBV5-1
TGTGCCAGCAGCCCCGGGACAGGGGTTTCCTACGAGCAGTACTTC,CASSPGTGVSYEQYF,TRBD1,TRBJ2-7,.,TRBV5-5